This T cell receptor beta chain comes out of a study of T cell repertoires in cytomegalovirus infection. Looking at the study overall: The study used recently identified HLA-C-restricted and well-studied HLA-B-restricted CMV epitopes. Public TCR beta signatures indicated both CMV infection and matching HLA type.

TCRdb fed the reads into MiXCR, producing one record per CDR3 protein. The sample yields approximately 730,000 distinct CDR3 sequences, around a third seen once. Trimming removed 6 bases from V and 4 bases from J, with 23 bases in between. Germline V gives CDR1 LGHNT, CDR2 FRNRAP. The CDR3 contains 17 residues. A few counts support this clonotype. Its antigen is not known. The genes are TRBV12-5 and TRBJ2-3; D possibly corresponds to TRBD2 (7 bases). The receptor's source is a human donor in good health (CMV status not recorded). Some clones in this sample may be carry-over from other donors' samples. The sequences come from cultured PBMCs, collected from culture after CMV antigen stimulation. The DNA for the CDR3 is TGTGCTAGTGGGGGGGCTCTCGCGGGAGAGTGGGCAGATACGCAGTATTTT. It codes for CASGGALAGEWADTQYF. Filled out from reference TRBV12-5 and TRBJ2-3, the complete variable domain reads DARVTQTPRHKVTEMGQEVTMRCQPILGHNTVFWYRQTMMQGLELLAYFRNRAPLDDSGMPKDRFSAEMPDATLATLKIQPSEPRDSAVYFCASGGALAGEWADTQYFGPGTRLTVL.